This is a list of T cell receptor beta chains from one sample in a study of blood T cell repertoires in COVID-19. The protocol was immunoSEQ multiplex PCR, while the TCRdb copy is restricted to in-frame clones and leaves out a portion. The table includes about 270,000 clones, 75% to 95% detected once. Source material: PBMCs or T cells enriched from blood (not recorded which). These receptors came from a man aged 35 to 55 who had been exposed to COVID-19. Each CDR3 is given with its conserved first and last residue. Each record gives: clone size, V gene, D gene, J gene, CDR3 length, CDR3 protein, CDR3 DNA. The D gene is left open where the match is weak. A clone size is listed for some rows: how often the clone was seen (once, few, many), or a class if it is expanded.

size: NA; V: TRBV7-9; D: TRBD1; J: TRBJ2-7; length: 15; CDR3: CASSLVRDRLYEQYF; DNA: TGTGCCAGCAGCTTAGTCCGGGACAGACTCTACGAGCAGTACTTC
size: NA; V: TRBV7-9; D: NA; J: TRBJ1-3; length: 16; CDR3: CASSLLGQRSGNTIYF; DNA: TGTGCCAGCAGCTTATTAGGACAGCGATCTGGAAACACCATATATTTT
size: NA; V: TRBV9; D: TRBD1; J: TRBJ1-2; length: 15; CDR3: CASSEGGGQGNGYTF; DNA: TGTGCCAGCAGCGAGGGCGGGGGACAGGGGAACGGCTACACCTTC
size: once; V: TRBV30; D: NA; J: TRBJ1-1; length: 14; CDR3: CAWSVESWNTEAFF; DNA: TGTGCCTGGAGTGTGGAGAGCTGGAACACTGAAGCTTTCTTT
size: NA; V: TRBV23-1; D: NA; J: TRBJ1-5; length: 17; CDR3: CASSQDREQPSNQPQHF; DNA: TGCGCCAGCAGTCAAGATCGGGAACAGCCAAGCAATCAGCCCCAGCATTTT
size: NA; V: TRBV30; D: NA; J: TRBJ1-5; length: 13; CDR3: CAWSVMAGQPQHF; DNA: TGTGCCTGGAGTGTAATGGCGGGTCAGCCCCAGCATTTT
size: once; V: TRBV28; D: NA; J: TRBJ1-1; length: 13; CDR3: CASSIDSGGKAFF; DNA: TGTGCCAGCAGCATAGACAGCGGGGGCAAAGCTTTCTTT
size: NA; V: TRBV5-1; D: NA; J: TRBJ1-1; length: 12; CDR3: CASSSGGTEAFF; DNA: TGCGCCAGCAGCTCGGGGGGCACTGAAGCTTTCTTT
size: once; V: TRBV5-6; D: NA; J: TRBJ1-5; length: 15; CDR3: CASSFGGRGNQPQHF; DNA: TGTGCCAGCAGCTTCGGGGGGCGCGGCAATCAGCCCCAGCATTTT
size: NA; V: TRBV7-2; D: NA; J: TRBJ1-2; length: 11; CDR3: CASSWYNGYTF; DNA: TGTGCCAGCAGCTGGTACAATGGCTACACCTTC
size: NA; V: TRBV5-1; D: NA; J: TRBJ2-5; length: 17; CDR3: CASSLALVSGIQETQYF; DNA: TGCGCCAGCAGCTTGGCGTTGGTTAGCGGCATCCAAGAGACCCAGTACTTC
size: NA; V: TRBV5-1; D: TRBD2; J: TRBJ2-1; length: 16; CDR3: CASSRLGTRFYNEQFF; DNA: TGCGCCAGCAGCCGTCTCGGGACTAGATTTTACAATGAGCAGTTCTTC
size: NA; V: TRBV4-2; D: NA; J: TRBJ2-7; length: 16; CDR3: CASSHIGLAGSYEQYF; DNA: TGTGCCAGCAGCCATATCGGGTTGGCGGGATCCTACGAGCAGTACTTC
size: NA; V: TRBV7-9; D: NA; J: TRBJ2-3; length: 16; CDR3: CASSLRLAMGTDTQYF; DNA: TGTGCCAGCAGCTTACGGCTAGCGATGGGAACAGATACGCAGTATTTT
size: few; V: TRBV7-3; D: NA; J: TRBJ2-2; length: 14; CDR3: CASSGQGNTGELFF; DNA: TGTGCCAGCAGCGGGCAGGGGAACACCGGGGAGCTGTTTTTT
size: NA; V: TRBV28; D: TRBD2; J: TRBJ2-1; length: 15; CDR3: CASSFLAGRRNEQFF; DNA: TGTGCCAGCAGTTTTCTAGCGGGTAGAAGGAATGAGCAGTTCTTC
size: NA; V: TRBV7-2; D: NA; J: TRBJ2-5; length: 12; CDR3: CASSLDLKTQYF; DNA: TGTGCCAGCAGCTTAGATCTAAAGACCCAGTACTTC
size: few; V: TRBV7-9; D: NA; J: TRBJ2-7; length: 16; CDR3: CASSPQGGALLGEQYF; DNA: TGTGCCAGCAGCCCTCAGGGTGGGGCATTATTGGGCGAGCAGTACTTC
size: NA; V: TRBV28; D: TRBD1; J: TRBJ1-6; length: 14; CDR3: CASSPGGPNSPLHF; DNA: TGTGCCAGCAGCCCAGGGGGCCCCAATTCACCCCTCCACTTT
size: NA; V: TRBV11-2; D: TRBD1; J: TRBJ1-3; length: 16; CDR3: CASSVIQGAVGNTIYF; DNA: TGTGCCAGCAGCGTGATACAGGGGGCGGTGGGAAACACCATATATTTT
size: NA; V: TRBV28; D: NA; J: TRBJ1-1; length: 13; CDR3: CVTIGHMNTEAFF; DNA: TGTGTTACTATTGGACACATGAACACTGAAGCTTTCTTT
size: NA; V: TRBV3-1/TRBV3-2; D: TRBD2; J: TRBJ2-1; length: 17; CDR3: CASSQNLRGLAGRKEFF; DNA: TGTGCCAGCAGCCAAAACTTAAGGGGACTAGCGGGACGTAAGGAGTTCTTC
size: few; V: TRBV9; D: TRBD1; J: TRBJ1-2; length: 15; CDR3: CASSVGLGQGYGYTF; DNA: TGTGCCAGCAGCGTAGGTTTGGGACAGGGGTATGGCTACACCTTC
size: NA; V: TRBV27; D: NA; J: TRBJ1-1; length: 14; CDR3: CASTPISGNTEAFF; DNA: TGTGCCAGCACCCCTATATCTGGTAACACTGAAGCTTTCTTT
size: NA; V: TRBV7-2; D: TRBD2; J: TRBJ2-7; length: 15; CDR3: CASSNSGRDLYEQYF; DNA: TGTGCCAGCAGCAATAGCGGGAGGGACCTCTACGAGCAGTACTTC
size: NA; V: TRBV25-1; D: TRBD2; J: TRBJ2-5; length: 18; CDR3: CASSEGGLAGSLQETQYF; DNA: TGTGCCAGCAGTGAGGGGGGACTAGCGGGATCCCTCCAAGAGACCCAGTACTTC
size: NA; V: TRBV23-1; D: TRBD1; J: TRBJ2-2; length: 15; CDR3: CASSPGTGHTGELFF; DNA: TGCGCCAGCAGTCCTGGGACAGGGCACACCGGGGAGCTGTTTTTT
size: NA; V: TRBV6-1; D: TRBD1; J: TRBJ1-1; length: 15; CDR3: CASSDSGGQGTEAFF; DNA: TGTGCCAGCAGTGATTCAGGGGGCCAGGGTACTGAAGCTTTCTTT
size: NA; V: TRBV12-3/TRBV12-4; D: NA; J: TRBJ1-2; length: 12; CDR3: CASSLVAEGYTF; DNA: TGTGCCAGCAGTTTAGTCGCTGAGGGCTACACCTTC
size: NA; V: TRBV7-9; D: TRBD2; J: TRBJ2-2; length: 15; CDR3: CASSLVLSGTGELFF; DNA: TGTGCCAGCAGCTTAGTACTTAGCGGGACCGGGGAGCTGTTTTTT
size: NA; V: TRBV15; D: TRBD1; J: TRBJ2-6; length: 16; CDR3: CATSPGQGSGANVLTF; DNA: TGTGCCACCAGTCCGGGACAGGGGTCTGGGGCCAACGTCCTGACTTTC
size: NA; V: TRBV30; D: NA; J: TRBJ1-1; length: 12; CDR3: CAWRYEGTEAFF; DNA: TGTGCCTGGAGGTACGAGGGCACTGAAGCTTTCTTT
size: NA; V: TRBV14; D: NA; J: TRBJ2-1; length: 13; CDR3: CASSPTSYNEQFF; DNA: TGTGCCAGCAGCCCCACTAGCTACAATGAGCAGTTCTTC
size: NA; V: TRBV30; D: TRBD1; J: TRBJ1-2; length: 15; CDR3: CAWSVGTGGAYGYTF; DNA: TGTGCCTGGAGTGTGGGGACAGGGGGCGCGTATGGCTACACCTTC
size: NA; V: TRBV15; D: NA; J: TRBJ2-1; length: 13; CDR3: CATSSRGTNEQFF; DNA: TGTGCCACCAGCAGCAGGGGAACCAATGAGCAGTTCTTC
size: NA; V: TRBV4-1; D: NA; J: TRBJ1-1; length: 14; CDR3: CASSQEYGNTEAFF; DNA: TGCGCCAGCAGCCAAGAATACGGGAACACTGAAGCTTTCTTT
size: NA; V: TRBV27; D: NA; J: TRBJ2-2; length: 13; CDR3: CASRSGVHGELFF; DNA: TGTGCCAGCCGTTCAGGGGTTCACGGGGAGCTGTTTTTT
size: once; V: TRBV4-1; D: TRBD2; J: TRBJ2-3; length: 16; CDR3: CASSQGIAGVADTQYF; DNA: TGCGCCAGCAGCCAAGGAATAGCGGGAGTTGCAGATACGCAGTATTTT
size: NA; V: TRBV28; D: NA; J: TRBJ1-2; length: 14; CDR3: CASSFSVSYYGYTF; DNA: TGTGCCAGCAGTTTCTCCGTCAGTTACTATGGCTACACCTTC
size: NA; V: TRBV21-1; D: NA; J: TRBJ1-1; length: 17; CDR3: CASSKVWRVARATEAFF; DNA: TGTGCCAGCAGCAAGGTATGGAGGGTAGCTAGAGCGACTGAAGCTTTCTTT
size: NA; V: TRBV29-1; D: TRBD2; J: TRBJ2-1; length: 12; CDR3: CSGRTSVIEQFF; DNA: TGCAGCGGGCGGACTAGCGTAATCGAGCAGTTCTTC